This TCR beta chain was profiled in a study of preoperative IRX-2 immunotherapy in early breast cancer. V dropped 3 bases and J dropped 6; count of bases not matched to a gene: 7. Germline V CDR1 and CDR2: SGHRS, YFSETQ. This CDR3 is 16 amino acids long. Treatment reported: preoperative locoregional IRX-2 cytokine immunotherapy. Patients received preoperative, locoregional IRX-2 cytokine immunotherapy in a phase Ib study. Assay: immunoSEQ multiplex PCR; the TCRdb copy retains only in-frame clones and omits some. The sample contains around 34,000 clones, over 90% of which appear only once. Sample collection occurred from a patient treated with IRX-2 immunotherapy. The sequence was obtained from a human donor with breast cancer. The chain recombines TRBV5-1 with TRBJ2-3; TRBD2 agrees at 13 bases. The CDR3 bases are TGCGCCAGCAGCTCAGGGACTAGCGGGGACATCGATACGCAGTATTTT. It encodes CASSSGTSGDIDTQYF. Full variable domain (rest looked up from reference TRBV5-1 and TRBJ2-3): KAGVTQTPRYLIKTRGQQVTLSCSPISGHRSVSWYQQTPGQGLQFLFEYFSETQRNKGNFPGRFSGRQFSNSRSEMNVSTLELGDSALYLCASSSGTSGDIDTQYFGPGTRLTVL.